The TCR beta chain described here comes from a study of T cell responses to AZD1222 COVID-19 vaccine. Study-wide results and caveats: The study sampled repertoires only after the peak T cell response. The breadth and depth of Spike-specific TCRs increased once two AZD1222 doses had been given. Regions 160-218 and 743-854 dominated among vaccine-associated CD4 TCRs spanning spike.

On this clone itself: No antigen is known for it.

Some clones are missing from TCRdb's copy, which holds only in-frame ones; the method was immunoSEQ multiplex PCR. The repertoire holds fewer than 150,000 clones, approximately 90% seen once, with 1.5% to 2% in the top ten. Germline loops: CDR1 LGHDT, CDR2 YNNKEL (reference sequence). V was clipped by 5 bases and J by 2 bases, with 15 bases between them. This CDR3 is built from 15 residues. V and J are TRBV3-1 (or the pseudogene TRBV3-2) and TRBJ1-1, with D perhaps matching TRBD1 (5 bases). The TCR was taken from an adult in good health. The sample consisted of peripheral blood, taken on day 0 of AZD1222 vaccination. The CDR3 loop reads CASSGRQSINTEAFF. The CDR3 nucleotides read TGTGCCAGCAGCGGAAGACAGTCGATTAACACTGAAGCTTTCTTT.